The clone carrying this T cell receptor (beta chain) was observed many times. As yet, its antigen is unknown. This sample is part of a study of T cell repertoires in cytomegalovirus infection. Study summary: Newly reported HLA-C-restricted and thoroughly characterized HLA-B-restricted CMV epitopes were employed. Public TCR beta signatures marked donors with CMV infection and the matching HLA.

CDR1 and CDR2 from the germline V gene are SGHTA and FQGNSA. The CDR3 is 14 residues long. V lost 5 bases to trimming and J lost 2 bases; unmatched junction nucleotides: 6. TCRdb passed the reads through MiXCR, listing each CDR3 protein once. The sample has roughly 800,000 distinct CDR3 sequences; 25% to 30% are singletons. This TCR was recovered from a human donor in good health (CMV status not recorded). Some clones in this sample may be carry-over from other donors' samples. The gene calls are TRBV7-2 and TRBJ2-7, with 7 bases identical to TRBD1. The sequences come from cultured CD8+ T cells from PBMCs, collected from culture after CMV antigen stimulation. The CDR3 DNA reads TGTGCCAGCAGCCCCCGGACAGGTCCCTACGAGCAGTACGTC. The encoded protein is CASSPRTGPYEQYV.